The present TCR beta chain was sequenced within a study of shared clonotypes between healthy human individuals. This table comes from immunoSEQ multiplex PCR, and its TCRdb copy is limited to in-frame clones, with some not included. The table has more than 400,000 clones, 90% to 97% seen once; the top ten hold under 0.065%. The CDR3 consists of 17 residues. Germline V gives CDR1 SGHRS, CDR2 YFSETQ. V trimming: 3 bases; J trimming: 0 bases; junction bases outside the gene matches: 5. The sample consisted of naive CD4+ T cells sorted from blood. Subset noted: CD45RA+ positively selected. The clonotype comes from a woman in her twenties or thirties in good health. This chain links TRBV5-1 with TRBJ2-1; 11 bases are shared with TRBD2. The CDR3 is CASSSPTSGSSYNEQFF. CDR3 nucleotides: TGCGCCAGCAGCTCGCCCACTAGCGGGAGCTCCTACAATGAGCAGTTCTTC.